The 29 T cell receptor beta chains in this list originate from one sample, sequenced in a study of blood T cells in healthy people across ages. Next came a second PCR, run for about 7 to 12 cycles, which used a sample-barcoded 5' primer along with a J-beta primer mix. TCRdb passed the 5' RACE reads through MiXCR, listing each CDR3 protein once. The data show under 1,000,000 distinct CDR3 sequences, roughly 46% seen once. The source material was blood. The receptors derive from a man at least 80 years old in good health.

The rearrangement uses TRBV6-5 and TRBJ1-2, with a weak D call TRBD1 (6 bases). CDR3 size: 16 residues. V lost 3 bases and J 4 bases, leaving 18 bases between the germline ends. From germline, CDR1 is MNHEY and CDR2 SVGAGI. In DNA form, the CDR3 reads TGTGCCAGCAGTTATTCACCCACACAGGGCGGCTATGGCTACACCTTC. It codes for CASSYSPTQGGYGYTF.

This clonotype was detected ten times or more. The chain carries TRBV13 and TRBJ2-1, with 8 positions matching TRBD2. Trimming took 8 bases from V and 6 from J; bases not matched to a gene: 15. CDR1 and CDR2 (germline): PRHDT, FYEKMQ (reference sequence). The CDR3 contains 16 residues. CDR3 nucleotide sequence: TGTGCCAGCGGATCACGGACGGCGGGAGGAATCAATGAGCAGTTCTTC. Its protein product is CASGSRTAGGINEQFF.

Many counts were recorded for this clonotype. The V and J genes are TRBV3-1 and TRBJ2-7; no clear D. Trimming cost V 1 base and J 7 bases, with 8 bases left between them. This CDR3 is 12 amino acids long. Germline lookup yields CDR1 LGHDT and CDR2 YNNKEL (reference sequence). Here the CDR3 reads CASSQGTTEQYF. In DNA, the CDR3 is TGTGCCAGCAGCCAAGGTACTACTGAGCAGTACTTC.

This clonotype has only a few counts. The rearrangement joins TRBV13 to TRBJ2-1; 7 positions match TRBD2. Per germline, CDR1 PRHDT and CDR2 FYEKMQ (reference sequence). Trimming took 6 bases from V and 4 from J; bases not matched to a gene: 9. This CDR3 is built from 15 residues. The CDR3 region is CASSSGSGVYNEQFF. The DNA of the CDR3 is TGTGCCAGCAGTTCAGGCAGCGGGGTATACAATGAGCAGTTCTTC.

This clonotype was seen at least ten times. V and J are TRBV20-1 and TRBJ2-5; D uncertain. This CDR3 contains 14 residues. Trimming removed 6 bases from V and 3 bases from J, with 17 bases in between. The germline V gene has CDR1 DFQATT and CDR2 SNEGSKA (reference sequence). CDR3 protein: CSASPLGDEETQYF. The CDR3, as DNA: TGCAGTGCATCGCCCCTGGGCGACGAAGAGACCCAGTACTTC.

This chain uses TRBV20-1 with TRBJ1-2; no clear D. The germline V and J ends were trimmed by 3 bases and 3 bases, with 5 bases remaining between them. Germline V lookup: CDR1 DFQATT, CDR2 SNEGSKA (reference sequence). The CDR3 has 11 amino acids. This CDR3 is CSASLDYGYTF. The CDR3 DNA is TGCAGTGCTAGTTTGGACTATGGCTACACCTTC.

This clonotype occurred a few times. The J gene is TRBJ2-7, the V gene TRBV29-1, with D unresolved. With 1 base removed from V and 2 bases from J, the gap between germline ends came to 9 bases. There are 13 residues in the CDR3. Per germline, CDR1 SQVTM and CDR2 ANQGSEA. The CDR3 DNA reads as TGCAGCGTTGAAGTCAGGCCGGCCTACGAGCAGTACTTC. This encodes CSVEVRPAYEQYF.

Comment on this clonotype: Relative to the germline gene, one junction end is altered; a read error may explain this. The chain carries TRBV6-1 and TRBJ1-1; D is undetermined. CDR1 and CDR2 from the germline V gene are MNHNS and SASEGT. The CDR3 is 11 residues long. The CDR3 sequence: CTSTNPTEAFF. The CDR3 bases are TGTACCAGCACCAATCCCACTGAAGCTTTCTTT.

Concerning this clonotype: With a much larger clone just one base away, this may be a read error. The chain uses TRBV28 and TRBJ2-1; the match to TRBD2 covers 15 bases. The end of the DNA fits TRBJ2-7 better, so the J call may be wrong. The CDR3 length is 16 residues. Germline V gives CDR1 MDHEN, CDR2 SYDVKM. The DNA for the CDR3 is TGTGCCAGCAGTTTCCGGACTAGCGGGAGGGCCAATGAGCAGTACTTC. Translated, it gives CASSFRTSGRANEQYF.

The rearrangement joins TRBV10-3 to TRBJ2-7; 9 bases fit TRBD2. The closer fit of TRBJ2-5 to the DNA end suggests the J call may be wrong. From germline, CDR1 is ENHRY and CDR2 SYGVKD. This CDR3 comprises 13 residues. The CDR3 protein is CAIKFSGSETQYF. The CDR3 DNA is TGTGCCATCAAATTTAGCGGGAGTGAGACCCAGTACTTC.

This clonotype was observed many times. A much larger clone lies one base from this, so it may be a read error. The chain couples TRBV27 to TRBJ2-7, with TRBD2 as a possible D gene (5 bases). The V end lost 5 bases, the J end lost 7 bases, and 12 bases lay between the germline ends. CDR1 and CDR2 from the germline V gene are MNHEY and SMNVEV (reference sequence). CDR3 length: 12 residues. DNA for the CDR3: TGTGCCAGCAGTCGGACTGGCAATGAGCAGTACTTC. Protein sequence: CASSRTGNEQYF.

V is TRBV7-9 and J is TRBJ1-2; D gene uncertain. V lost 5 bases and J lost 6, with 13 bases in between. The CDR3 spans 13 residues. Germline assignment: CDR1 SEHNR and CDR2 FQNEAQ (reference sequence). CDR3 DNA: TGTGCCAGCAGCCCTCCCGTGTGGGATGGCTACACCTTC. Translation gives CASSPPVWDGYTF.

The CDR3 spells CASSSRAQDSEQFF. The CDR3 DNA reads TGTGCCAGCAGCTCCCGGGCCCAGGACAGTGAGCAGTTCTTC. The chain is built from TRBV9 and TRBJ2-1, with D perhaps TRBD1 (6 bases). CDR1 and CDR2 (germline): SGDLS, YYNGEE. Trimming shortened V by 4 bases and J by 9 bases, and 17 bases separated the two germline ends. The CDR3 is 14 amino acids.

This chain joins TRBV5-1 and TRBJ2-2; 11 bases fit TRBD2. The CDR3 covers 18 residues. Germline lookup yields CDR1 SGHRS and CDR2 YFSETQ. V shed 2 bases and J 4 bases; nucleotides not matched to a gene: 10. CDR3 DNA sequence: TGCGCCAGCAGCTTTAGCGGGAGGGCCGAACAGGGCACCGGGGAGCTGTTTTTT. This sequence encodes CASSFSGRAEQGTGELFF.

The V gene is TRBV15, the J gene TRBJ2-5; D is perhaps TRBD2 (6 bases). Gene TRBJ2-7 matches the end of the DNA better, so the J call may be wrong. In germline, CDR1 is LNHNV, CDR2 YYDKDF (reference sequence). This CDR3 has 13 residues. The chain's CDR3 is CATSRAGLYEQYF. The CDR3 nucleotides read TGTGCCACCAGCAGAGCCGGACTATACGAGCAGTACTTC.

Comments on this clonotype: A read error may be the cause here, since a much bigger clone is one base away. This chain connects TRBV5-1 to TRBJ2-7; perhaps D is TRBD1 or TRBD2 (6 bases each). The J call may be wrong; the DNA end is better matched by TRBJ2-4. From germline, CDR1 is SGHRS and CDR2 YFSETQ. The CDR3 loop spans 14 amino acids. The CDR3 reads CAGSSERGQGIQYF. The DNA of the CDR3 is TGCGCCGGCAGCTCCGAACGGGGGCAGGGCATTCAGTACTTC.

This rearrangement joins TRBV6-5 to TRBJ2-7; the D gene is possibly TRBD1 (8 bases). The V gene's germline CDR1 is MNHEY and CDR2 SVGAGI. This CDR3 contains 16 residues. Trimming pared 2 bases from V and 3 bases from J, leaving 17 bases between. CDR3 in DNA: TGTGCCAGCAGTTACGCAACGACAGGGGAGGGCTACGAGCAGTACTTC. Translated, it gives CASSYATTGEGYEQYF.

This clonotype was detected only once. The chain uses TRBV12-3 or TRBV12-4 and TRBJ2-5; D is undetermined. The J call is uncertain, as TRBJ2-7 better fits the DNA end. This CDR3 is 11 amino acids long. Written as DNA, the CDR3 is TGTGCCAGCAGTATCGGAAACGAGCAGTACTTC. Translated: CASSIGNEQYF.

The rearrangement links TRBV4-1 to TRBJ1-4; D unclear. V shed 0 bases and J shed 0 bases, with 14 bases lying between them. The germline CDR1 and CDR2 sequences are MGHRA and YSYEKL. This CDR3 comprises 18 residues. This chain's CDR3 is CASSQEASQVTTNEKLFF. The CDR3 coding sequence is TGCGCCAGCAGCCAAGAGGCCTCTCAAGTTACAACTAATGAAAAACTGTTTTTT.

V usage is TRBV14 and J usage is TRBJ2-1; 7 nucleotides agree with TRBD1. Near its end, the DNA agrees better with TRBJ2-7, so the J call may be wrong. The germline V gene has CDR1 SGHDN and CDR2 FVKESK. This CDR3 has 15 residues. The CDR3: CASSQGQQSYNEQYF. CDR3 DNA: TGTGCCAGCAGCCAGGGACAGCAGTCCTACAATGAGCAGTACTTC.

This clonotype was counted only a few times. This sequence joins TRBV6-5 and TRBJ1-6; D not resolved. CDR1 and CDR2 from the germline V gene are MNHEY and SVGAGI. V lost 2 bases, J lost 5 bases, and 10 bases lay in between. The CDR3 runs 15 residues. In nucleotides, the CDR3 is TGTGCCAGCAGTTACACCCCAGAGAATAATTCACCCCTCCACTTT. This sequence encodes CASSYTPENNSPLHF.

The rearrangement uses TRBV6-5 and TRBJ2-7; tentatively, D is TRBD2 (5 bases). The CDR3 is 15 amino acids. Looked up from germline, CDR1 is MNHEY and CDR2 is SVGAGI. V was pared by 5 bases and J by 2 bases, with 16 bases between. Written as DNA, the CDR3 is TGTGCCAGCAGTCCTACGTCGTCCGGGACCTACGAGCAGTACTTC. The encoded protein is CASSPTSSGTYEQYF.

CDR3 bases: TGTGCCAGCAGTTTCGAAACCGGGGAGCTGTTTTTT. It yields the protein CASSFETGELFF. The chain couples TRBV12-3 or TRBV12-4 to TRBJ2-2; unclear D gene. There are 12 residues in the CDR3. Deletions cut 3 bases from V and 5 bases from J, with 4 bases between.

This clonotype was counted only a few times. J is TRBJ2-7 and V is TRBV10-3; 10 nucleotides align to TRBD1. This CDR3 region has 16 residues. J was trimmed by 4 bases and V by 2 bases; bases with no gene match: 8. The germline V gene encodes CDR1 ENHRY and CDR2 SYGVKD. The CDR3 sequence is CAISEIKTGGRYEQYF. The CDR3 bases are TGTGCCATCAGTGAGATTAAGACAGGGGGCAGGTACGAGCAGTACTTC.

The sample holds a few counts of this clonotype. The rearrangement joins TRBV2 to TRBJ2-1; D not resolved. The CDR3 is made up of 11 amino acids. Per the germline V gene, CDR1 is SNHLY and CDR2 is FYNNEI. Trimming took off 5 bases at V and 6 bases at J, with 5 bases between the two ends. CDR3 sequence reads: CASSWINEQFF. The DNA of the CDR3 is TGTGCCAGCAGTTGGATCAATGAGCAGTTCTTC. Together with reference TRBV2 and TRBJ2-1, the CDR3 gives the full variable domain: EPEVTQTPSHQVTQMGQEVILRCVPISNHLYFYWYRQILGQKVEFLVSFYNNEISEKSEIFDDQFSVERPDGSNFTLKIRSTKLEDSAMYFCASSWINEQFFGPGTRLTVL.

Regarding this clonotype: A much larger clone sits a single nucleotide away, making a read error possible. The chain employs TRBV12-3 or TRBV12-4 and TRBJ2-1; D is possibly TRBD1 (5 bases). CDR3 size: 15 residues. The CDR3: CASSLTAGTYNERFF. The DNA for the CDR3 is TGTGCCAGCAGTTTGACAGCAGGCACCTACAATGAGCGGTTCTTC.

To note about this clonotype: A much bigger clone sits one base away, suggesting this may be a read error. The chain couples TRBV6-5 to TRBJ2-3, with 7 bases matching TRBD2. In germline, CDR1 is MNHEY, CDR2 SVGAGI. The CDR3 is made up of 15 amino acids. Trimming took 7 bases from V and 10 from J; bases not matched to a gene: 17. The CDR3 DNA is TGTGCCAGCAACCCGACCCAGTCCCGGGGGGATGCGCAGTATTTT. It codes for CASNPTQSRGDAQYF.

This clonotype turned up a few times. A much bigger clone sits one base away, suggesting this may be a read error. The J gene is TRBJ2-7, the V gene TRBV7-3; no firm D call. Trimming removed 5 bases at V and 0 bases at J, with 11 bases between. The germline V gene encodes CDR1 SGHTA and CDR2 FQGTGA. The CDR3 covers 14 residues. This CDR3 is CASSVGPTSYEQYF. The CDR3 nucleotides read TGTGCCAGCAGCGTAGGTCCGACCTCCTACGAGCAGTACTTC.

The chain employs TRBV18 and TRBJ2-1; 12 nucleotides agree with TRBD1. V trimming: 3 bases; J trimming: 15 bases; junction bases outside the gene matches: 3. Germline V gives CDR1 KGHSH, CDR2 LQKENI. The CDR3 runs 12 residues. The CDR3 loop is CASSPGTGGPFF. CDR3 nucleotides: TGTGCCAGCTCACCTGGGACAGGGGGCCCGTTCTTC.